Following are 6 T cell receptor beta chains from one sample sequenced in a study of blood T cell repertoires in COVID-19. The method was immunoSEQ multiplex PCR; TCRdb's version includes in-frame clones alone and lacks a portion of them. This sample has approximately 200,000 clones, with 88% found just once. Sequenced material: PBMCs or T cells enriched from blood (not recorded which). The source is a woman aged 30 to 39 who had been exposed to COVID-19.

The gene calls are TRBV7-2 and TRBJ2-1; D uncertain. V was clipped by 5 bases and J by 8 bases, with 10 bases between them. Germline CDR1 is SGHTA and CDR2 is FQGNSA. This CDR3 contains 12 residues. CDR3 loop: CASSTTSDEQFF. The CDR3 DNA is TGTGCCAGCAGCACAACCAGTGATGAGCAGTTCTTC.

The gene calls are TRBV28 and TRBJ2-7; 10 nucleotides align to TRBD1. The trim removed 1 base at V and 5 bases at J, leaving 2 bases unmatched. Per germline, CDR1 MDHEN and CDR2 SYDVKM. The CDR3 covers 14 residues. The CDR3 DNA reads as TGTGCCAGCAGTTTATATGGGACAGGGGACGAGCAGTACTTC. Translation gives CASSLYGTGDEQYF.

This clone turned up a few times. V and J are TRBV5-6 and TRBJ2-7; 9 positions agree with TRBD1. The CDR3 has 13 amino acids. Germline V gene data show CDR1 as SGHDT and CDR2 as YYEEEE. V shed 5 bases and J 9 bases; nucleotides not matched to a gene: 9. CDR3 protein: CASRQQGAVWQYF. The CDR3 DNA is TGTGCCAGCAGGCAACAGGGGGCGGTCTGGCAGTACTTC.

The CDR3 bases are TGTGCCAGCAGCTTAAACTGGGGCAGGGGGAACGAGCAGTACTTC. It encodes CASSLNWGRGNEQYF. The rearrangement links TRBV11-2 to TRBJ2-7, with 7 bases lining up with TRBD1. The CDR3 is made up of 15 amino acids. In germline, CDR1 is SGHAT, CDR2 FQNNGV. V gave up 2 bases and J gave up 5 bases; unmatched junction bases: 9.

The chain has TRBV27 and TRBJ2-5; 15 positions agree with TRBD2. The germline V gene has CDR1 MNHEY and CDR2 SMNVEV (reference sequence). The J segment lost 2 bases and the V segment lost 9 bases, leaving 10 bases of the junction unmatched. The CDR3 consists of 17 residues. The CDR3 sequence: CASQTGTSGRLQETQYF. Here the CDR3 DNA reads TGTGCCAGTCAGACCGGGACTAGCGGGAGGCTTCAAGAGACCCAGTACTTC.

In DNA form, the CDR3 reads TGTGCCAGCAGCCCTAGGGAGGGGACCTACGAGCAGTACTTC. This codes for CASSPREGTYEQYF. The chain carries TRBV14 and TRBJ2-7; 7 bases align to TRBD2. Germline values: CDR1 SGHDN, CDR2 FVKESK. This CDR3 contains 14 residues. Losses at the gene ends were 4 bases for V and 2 bases for J; bases not matched to a gene: 5.